This is a list of T cell receptor beta chains from one sample in a study of blood T cell repertoires in COVID-19. TCRdb keeps only in-frame clones here, not all; method: immunoSEQ multiplex PCR. The table has hundreds of thousands of clones, 89% seen once; the top ten hold under 15%. The source material was peripheral blood. The receptors shown here come from a woman aged 60-75 years with acute or convalescent COVID-19. Each CDR3 is given with its conserved first and last residue. The order of the fields is V gene, D gene, clone size, J gene, CDR3 DNA, CDR3 protein. D genes are given only for firm matches. Only some rows state a clone size, as once, few, many or a class for expanded clones.

>TRBV6-6|TRBD1|.|TRBJ1-1
TGTGCCAGCACCGGGACAGGGGTTTTCGGCACTGAAGCTTTCTTT
CASTGTGVFGTEAFF
>TRBV7-6|.|.|TRBJ2-5
TGTGCCAGCAGCTCCTACCCTCTGGCGGGGCAAGAGACCCAGTACTTC
CASSSYPLAGQETQYF
>TRBV7-9|.|.|TRBJ1-4
TGTGCCAGCAGCCCCGAAGGGGCGTGGGGTGAAAAACTGTTTTTT
CASSPEGAWGEKLFF
>TRBV7-2|TRBD1|.|TRBJ1-4
TGTGCCAGCAGGACAGGGACAACTAATGAAAAACTGTTTTTT
CASRTGTTNEKLFF
>TRBV7-2|TRBD2|.|TRBJ2-7
TGTGCCAGCAGCAATGGGGCTAGCGGGAGGGTTTACGAGCAGTACTTC
CASSNGASGRVYEQYF
>TRBV13|TRBD1|.|TRBJ2-6
TGTGCCAGCAGCCACAGGGGGTCTGGGGCCAACGTCCTGACTTTC
CASSHRGSGANVLTF
>TRBV28|.|.|TRBJ2-7
TGTGCCAGCGCTGCAGGGGGGACCTACGAGCAGTACTTC
CASAAGGTYEQYF
>TRBV6-2/TRBV6-3|TRBD1|.|TRBJ1-5
TGTGCCAGCAGTTGGATGCACGGGACAGGGGGCGATCAGCCCCAGCATTTT
CASSWMHGTGGDQPQHF
>TRBV21-1|.|.|TRBJ2-7
TGTGCCAGCAGCAAAGGAGAGTCATTCGAGCAGTACTTC
CASSKGESFEQYF
>TRBV7-2|TRBD2|.|TRBJ2-1
TGTGCCAGCAGCTCACCGGGACTAGCCTCACCTAGCTCCTACAATGAGCAGTTCTTC
CASSSPGLASPSSYNEQFF
>TRBV5-6|TRBD2|once|TRBJ2-2
TGTGCCAGCAGCAGACGTTGGACTAGCGGGACCACCGGGGAGCTGTTTTTT
CASSRRWTSGTTGELFF
>TRBV2|TRBD1|.|TRBJ1-5
TGTGCCAGCAGTGAAAGGGGGATAGGGGGCGAGCCCCAGCATTTT
CASSERGIGGEPQHF
>TRBV27|TRBD1|.|TRBJ1-2
TGTGCCAGCAGTGAAAGTCCGGGACAGGACCCCTATGGCTACACCTTC
CASSESPGQDPYGYTF
>TRBV20-1|TRBD2|once|TRBJ2-2
TGCAGTGCTAGTTCGGCTCGTCTGATAGCGGGCGTGCACGGGGAGCTGTTTTTT
CSASSARLIAGVHGELFF
>TRBV6-1|TRBD2|.|TRBJ2-2
TGTGCCAGCAGTGCCTATGGGGGGGACGTACAGGCCGGGGAGCTGTTTTTT
CASSAYGGDVQAGELFF
>TRBV4-1|TRBD2|.|TRBJ2-7
TGCGCCAGCAGCCAAGTCATTGCGGGGAGGGACGAGCAGTACTTC
CASSQVIAGRDEQYF
>TRBV12-3/TRBV12-4|TRBD1|.|TRBJ1-1
TGTGCCAGCAGCTGGGGACAGGGCACTGAAGCTTTCTTT
CASSWGQGTEAFF
>TRBV5-5|TRBD1|.|TRBJ1-2
TGTGCCAGCACAGGGGGAAGCAACTATGGCTACACCTTC
CASTGGSNYGYTF
>TRBV5-6|.|few|TRBJ1-1
TGTGCCAGCAGCTTGCCTACAGGGTCAGCTGAAGCTTTCTTT
CASSLPTGSAEAFF
>TRBV6-6|TRBD1|.|TRBJ2-7
TGTGCCAGCACCGGGACAGGAGTTTACGAGCAGTACTTC
CASTGTGVYEQYF
>TRBV18|TRBD1|.|TRBJ1-3
TGTGCCAGCTCCCCTTCGGGACAGAGTGGAAACACCATATATTTT
CASSPSGQSGNTIYF
>TRBV28|.|.|TRBJ2-1
TGTGCCAGCAGTCTCCTGGCAGGGCGTAATGAGCAGTTCTTC
CASSLLAGRNEQFF
>TRBV3-1/TRBV3-2|TRBD2|.|TRBJ2-7
TGTGCCAGCAGCCAAGATCGACTAGCGGGTCACTCCTACGAGCAGTACTTC
CASSQDRLAGHSYEQYF
>TRBV19|.|.|TRBJ1-5
TGTGCCAGTAGTCCATCCAGCGGTAATCAGCCCCAGCATTTT
CASSPSSGNQPQHF
>TRBV3-1/TRBV3-2|TRBD2|.|TRBJ2-7
TGTGCCAGCAGCCCTCCCCGTGGGACTAGCGGTGCGTACGAGCAGTACTTC
CASSPPRGTSGAYEQYF
>TRBV30|.|.|TRBJ1-5
TGTGCCTGGAGTGTAAATGGCCAGCCCCAGCATTTT
CAWSVNGQPQHF
>TRBV28|.|.|TRBJ1-1
TGTGCCAGCATAATTGGTGGGGCCAACACTGAAGCTTTCTTT
CASIIGGANTEAFF
>TRBV2|.|.|TRBJ1-1
TGTGCCAATCGGGGGAACACTGAAGCTTTCTTT
CANRGNTEAFF
>TRBV19|.|once|TRBJ2-1
TGTGCCAGTAGCTATGTGAATGAGCAGTTCTTC
CASSYVNEQFF
>TRBV19|.|.|TRBJ1-1
TGTGCCAGTAGTTTTGGCGGTGGCACTGAAGCTTTCTTT
CASSFGGGTEAFF
>TRBV10-3|TRBD1|.|TRBJ2-7
TGTGCCATCAGTGAGTCGATGGGACAGGGGAACAACGAGCAGTACTTC
CAISESMGQGNNEQYF
>TRBV2|.|.|TRBJ1-5
TGTGCCAGCAGTGTGGACAGAACAGGGCAGCCCCAGCATTTT
CASSVDRTGQPQHF
>TRBV7-3|TRBD2|.|TRBJ2-1
TGTGCCAGCAGCCCGCGACTAGCGGGGGGTTACAATGAGCAGTTCTTC
CASSPRLAGGYNEQFF
>TRBV2|.|.|TRBJ2-5
TGTGCCAGCAGCCGGGACAATATATACCAAGAGACCCAGTACTTC
CASSRDNIYQETQYF
>TRBV28|.|.|TRBJ1-2
TGTGCCAGCAGGGAGGGTAACTATGGCTACACCTTC
CASREGNYGYTF
>TRBV28|TRBD1|once|TRBJ1-1
TGTGCCAGCAGTTTATTAGGGACAGCGAACACTGAAGCTTTCTTT
CASSLLGTANTEAFF
>TRBV7-8|TRBD1|.|TRBJ1-3
TGTGCCAGCAGCCCATCCGGGACAGGGCCGAGCTCTGGAAACACCATATATTTT
CASSPSGTGPSSGNTIYF
>TRBV29-1|.|.|TRBJ1-2
TGCAGCGTTCTTTGGCCCGATAACTATGGCTACACCTTC
CSVLWPDNYGYTF